This T cell receptor beta chain emerged from a study of T cell repertoires in cytomegalovirus infection. Study context: It can be stated that public TCR beta signatures indicated CMV infection as well as a matching HLA type.

MiXCR, run by TCRdb on the reads, gives a single entry per CDR3 protein. The profile covers about 250,000 distinct CDR3 sequences, with about 7% appearing a single time and around 6.5% taken by the ten largest. Whole-study findings and limits: Dominating the ex vivo response were TCR beta clonotypes that were CMV-specific and HLA-C-restricted.

This clonotype was observed at least ten times. Its antigen is undetermined. The sample was PBMCs. The sequence came from a human donor in good health (CMV status not recorded). Some clones in this sample may be carry-over from other donors' samples.

The CDR3 DNA sequence: TGCAGTGCTAGAGATCCGGTCGGGGGCACTGAAGCTTTCTTT. Translation gives CSARDPVGGTEAFF. The chain recombines TRBV20-1 with TRBJ1-1; D is perhaps TRBD1 (5 bases). V shed 0 bases and J shed 4 bases, with 12 bases lying between them. The germline V gene has CDR1 DFQATT and CDR2 SNEGSKA (reference sequence). This CDR3 contains 14 residues.